One and the same sample provided the 27 T cell receptor beta chains below, sequenced in a study of blood T cell repertoires in COVID-19 (dated by TCRdb to 2018 to 2020). The library was made by the immunoSEQ multiplex PCR assay. What TCRdb holds here is the immuneACCESS table cut down to in-frame rearrangements. Part of the clones is not present; checked against another copy, under half of the missing clones reflect an unresolved V gene, and the others are unexplained. The table for this sample lists some 370,000 clones; 70% to 90% of them were counted only once. Clones ranked in the top ten supply 1% to 1.5% of the sample. The specimen sequenced was peripheral blood. Receptor source: a man aged 40-49 years with acute or convalescent COVID-19.

The V gene is TRBV9, the J gene TRBJ2-5; D uncertain. CDR1 and CDR2 (germline): SGDLS, YYNGEE. The V and J ends lost 6 bases and 0 bases respectively, with 9 bases between them. This CDR3 comprises 13 residues. As DNA, the CDR3 is TGTGCCAGCAACAGTGGCAACCAAGAGACCCAGTACTTC. It is translated as CASNSGNQETQYF.

The V and J genes are TRBV3-1 (or the pseudogene TRBV3-2) and TRBJ1-6, with 8 nucleotides matching TRBD1. This CDR3 contains 20 residues. The trim removed 2 bases at V and 3 bases at J, leaving 15 bases unmatched. Looked up from germline, CDR1 is LGHDT and CDR2 is YNNKEL (reference sequence). CDR3 sequence: CASSQSPGTGRFSYNSPLHF. In nucleotides, the CDR3 is TGTGCCAGCAGCCAATCACCCGGGACAGGACGTTTTAGCTATAATTCACCCCTCCACTTT.

The chain's CDR3 is CASSPTRRASGISYNEQFF. The CDR3 DNA reads as TGCGCCAGCAGCCCGACGCGGAGGGCTAGCGGGATTTCCTACAATGAGCAGTTCTTC. The chain is built from TRBV5-1 and TRBJ2-1; 9 bases fit TRBD2. CDR3 length: 19 residues. CDR1 and CDR2 (germline): SGHRS, YFSETQ. J gave up 1 base and V 4 bases, and 15 bases lay outside the gene matches.

CDR3 DNA sequence: TGTGCCAGCAGCCTACGACAGGGTCAATATGGCTACACCTTC. Translation: CASSLRQGQYGYTF. The chain joins TRBV7-8 to TRBJ1-2, with 7 nucleotides matching TRBD1. The CDR3 runs to 14 residues. Germline V gene data show CDR1 as SGHVS and CDR2 as FQNEAQ. V lost 5 bases and J lost 5; bases outside the gene matches: 8.

This clone was counted a single time. The V gene is TRBV19, the J gene TRBJ1-1; perhaps TRBD1 as D (6 bases). Germline CDR1 LNHDA, CDR2 SQIVND (reference sequence). CDR3 length equals 14 residues. V gave up 3 bases and J gave up 5 bases, with 13 bases separating them. CDR3 DNA: TGTGCCAGTAGTATGGGCAGGGGAGGGACTGAAGCTTTCTTT. As protein: CASSMGRGGTEAFF.

The chain couples TRBV4-2 to TRBJ2-3; 10 positions agree with TRBD1. Unmatched junction bases numbered 3, after V lost 5 bases and J lost 4 bases. The CDR3 is 14 amino acids. CDR1 and CDR2 (germline): LGHNA, YNFKEQ. The CDR3 DNA is TGTGCCAGCAGCTATGGACAGGGGGCAGATACGCAGTATTTT. Encoded protein: CASSYGQGADTQYF.

The genes are TRBV2 and TRBJ1-6; 10 bases agree with TRBD1. The CDR3 spans 17 residues. Germline V gene data show CDR1 as SNHLY and CDR2 as FYNNEI. J was trimmed by 6 bases and V by 6 bases; bases with no gene match: 11. The CDR3 here is CASRPDRGRIRNSPLHF. CDR3 DNA: TGTGCCAGCAGACCCGACAGGGGGCGCATTCGTAATTCACCCCTCCACTTT.

The chain combines TRBV4-1 with TRBJ1-1, with D possibly TRBD1 on 5 matching bases. This CDR3 region has 15 residues. Germline CDR1 reads MGHRA; CDR2 reads YSYEKL. V was trimmed by 0 bases and J by 4 bases, leaving 12 bases between them. The CDR3 loop reads CASSQDAQGGTEAFF. The CDR3 nucleotides read TGCGCCAGCAGCCAAGATGCGCAGGGTGGCACTGAAGCTTTCTTT.

The J gene is TRBJ2-2, the V gene TRBV2; 8 nucleotides align to TRBD1. The junction had 11 bases not matched to a gene; V was cut back by 6 bases and J by 5 bases. Germline loops: CDR1 SNHLY, CDR2 FYNNEI. This CDR3 contains 16 residues. This chain's CDR3 is CASSHGQGVLTGELFF. CDR3 DNA sequence: TGTGCCAGCAGCCACGGACAGGGCGTATTGACCGGGGAGCTGTTTTTT.

The genes are TRBV6-5 and TRBJ1-1; unclear D gene. Germline-derived CDR1 and CDR2 are MNHEY and SVGAGI. The CDR3 runs to 11 residues. The V end was cut by 7 bases, the J end by 6 bases, with 9 bases between. In nucleotides, the CDR3 is TGTGCCAGCACCGCGGGGTCTGAAGCTTTCTTT. Translation: CASTAGSEAFF.

This clone has just one count. The rearrangement joins TRBV30 to TRBJ1-1, with a tentative D call TRBD1 (6 bases). The CDR3 runs 14 residues. V was clipped by 0 bases and J by 4 bases, with 12 bases between them. The V gene's germline CDR1 is GTSNPN and CDR2 SVGIG (reference sequence). CDR3 nucleotide sequence: TGTGCCTGGAGTGTATGGGGCAGGGGCACTGAAGCTTTCTTT. As protein: CAWSVWGRGTEAFF.

The V gene is TRBV6-5, the J gene TRBJ2-1; 7 nucleotides line up with TRBD1. V shed 10 bases and J 11 bases; nucleotides not matched to a gene: 11. CDR1 MNHEY and CDR2 SVGAGI come from the germline V gene. The CDR3 is 12 residues long. CDR3 DNA: TGTGCCACCGAGGCCCCGGGACAGAAGCAGTTCTTC. Translating gives CATEAPGQKQFF.

The chain is built from TRBV28 and TRBJ2-1; weak D call: TRBD2 (7 bases). V lost 7 bases and J lost 9, with 22 bases in between. The germline V gene encodes CDR1 MDHEN and CDR2 SYDVKM. This CDR3 has 15 residues. CDR3 DNA: TGTGCCAGCACCCCGGGGGGCAGGGGATTTGTTGAGCAGTTCTTC. The encoded protein is CASTPGGRGFVEQFF.

The chain combines TRBV5-5 with TRBJ2-7, with 10 bases fitting TRBD2. Germline CDR1 and CDR2: SGHKS and YYEKEE (reference sequence). Germline trimming cut 4 bases from V and 0 bases from J; bases unmatched to any gene: 10. CDR3 length: 17 residues. In DNA form, the CDR3 reads TGTGCCAGCAGCCCCAAAGCGACTAGCGGGCCCTCCTACGAGCAGTACTTC. Translation gives CASSPKATSGPSYEQYF. Looking up the rest from reference TRBV5-5 and TRBJ2-7 gives the full variable domain: DAGVTQSPTHLIKTRGQQVTLRCSPISGHKSVSWYQQVLGQGPQFIFQYYEKEERGRGNFPDRFSARQFPNYSSELNVNALLLGDSALYLCASSPKATSGPSYEQYFGPGTRLTVT.

The chain is built from TRBV30 and TRBJ2-1; TRBD2 agrees at 7 bases. Germline V gene sequence: CDR1 GTSNPN, CDR2 SVGIG (reference sequence). V lost 5 bases to trimming and J lost 0 bases; unmatched junction nucleotides: 4. This CDR3 has 14 residues. The CDR3 region is CAWVGGSSYNEQFF. The CDR3 nucleotides read TGTGCCTGGGTGGGGGGGAGCTCCTACAATGAGCAGTTCTTC.

This sequence joins TRBV2 and TRBJ1-6; unclear D gene. The CDR3 is made up of 12 amino acids. Trimming shortened V by 6 bases and J by 11 bases, and 11 bases separated the two germline ends. The germline V gene has CDR1 SNHLY and CDR2 FYNNEI. CDR3 sequence reads: CASSLSGTPLHF. CDR3 bases: TGTGCCAGCAGCCTGTCCGGGACACCCCTCCACTTT.

This rearrangement joins TRBV6-2 or TRBV6-3 to TRBJ2-1; 9 bases map to TRBD1. CDR3 length: 17 residues. The germline V gene has CDR1 MNHEY and CDR2 SVGEGT. V lost 5 bases, J lost 2 bases, and 10 bases stayed unmatched. CDR3 in amino acids: CASSPGQGNPTYNEQFF. The DNA of the CDR3 is TGTGCCAGCAGTCCGGGACAGGGAAATCCAACCTACAATGAGCAGTTCTTC.

This sequence joins TRBV28 and TRBJ1-5; D is undetermined. V was pared by 8 bases and J by 6 bases, with 17 bases between. CDR1 is MDHEN and CDR2 is SYDVKM in the germline V gene. This CDR3 comprises 14 residues. CDR3 nucleotides: TGTGCCAGCTCTCGGGCGGGGTTAGGTCAGCCCCAGCATTTT. Its protein product is CASSRAGLGQPQHF.

The genes are TRBV19 and TRBJ1-2, with 8 bases matching TRBD1. Germline V lookup: CDR1 LNHDA, CDR2 SQIVND (reference sequence). This CDR3 has 14 residues. V trimming: 8 bases; J trimming: 4 bases; junction bases outside the gene matches: 9. CDR3 loop: CASWAGGASYGYTF. The CDR3 coding sequence is TGTGCCAGTTGGGCAGGGGGCGCTTCCTATGGCTACACCTTC.

In this sample, this clone turned up once. V gene TRBV19 combines with J gene TRBJ2-4; 7 positions match TRBD1. This CDR3 is built from 14 residues. V was pared by 3 bases and J by 8 bases, with 7 bases of the junction left unmatched. Looked up from germline, CDR1 is LNHDA and CDR2 is SQIVND (reference sequence). CDR3 nucleotides: TGTGCCAGTAGTATCCCGGGACAGAGGGACATTCAGTACTTC. Translation gives CASSIPGQRDIQYF. The entire variable domain, with the rest obtained from reference TRBV19 and TRBJ2-4, is as follows: DGGITQSPKYLFRKEGQNVTLSCEQNLNHDAMYWYRQDPGQGLRLIYYSQIVNDFQKGDIAEGYSVSREKKESFPLTVTSAQKNPTAFYLCASSIPGQRDIQYFGAGTRLSVL.

This chain uses TRBV30 with TRBJ1-2; TRBD1 matches 8 bases. V was clipped by 4 bases and J by 8 bases; unmatched bases: 3. The CDR3 is made up of 11 amino acids. Germline V gene lookup returns CDR1 GTSNPN and CDR2 SVGIG (reference sequence). CDR3 residues: CAWKGTGGYTF. CDR3 coding DNA: TGTGCCTGGAAAGGGACAGGCGGCTACACCTTC.

The chain recombines TRBV6-5 with TRBJ2-7, with D possibly being TRBD1 (8 bases). CDR1 MNHEY and CDR2 SVGAGI come from the germline V gene. This CDR3 is 15 amino acids long. Deletions cut 8 bases from V and 5 bases from J, with 22 bases between. CDR3 amino acids: CASRDIFTGGDEQYF. CDR3 coding DNA: TGTGCCAGCCGGGATATATTCACAGGGGGGGACGAGCAGTACTTC.

The V call is TRBV2, the J call TRBJ1-2, with D unclear. V gave up 6 bases and J gave up 7 bases, with 18 bases separating them. The CDR3 is made up of 14 amino acids. Germline V lookup: CDR1 SNHLY, CDR2 FYNNEI. CDR3 residues: CASRLTAGYGGYTF. The CDR3 DNA is TGTGCCAGCAGATTAACCGCGGGGTACGGTGGCTACACCTTC. The variable domain in full, with the rest retrieved from reference TRBV2 and TRBJ1-2, is EPEVTQTPSHQVTQMGQEVILRCVPISNHLYFYWYRQILGQKVEFLVSFYNNEISEKSEIFDDQFSVERPDGSNFTLKIRSTKLEDSAMYFCASRLTAGYGGYTFGSGTRLTVV.

This clone was seen a single time. V is TRBV7-9 and J is TRBJ1-1; 7 bases match TRBD1. Per the germline V gene, CDR1 is SEHNR and CDR2 is FQNEAQ (reference sequence). Losses at the gene ends were 3 bases for V and 4 bases for J; bases not matched to a gene: 5. The CDR3 is made up of 14 amino acids. In DNA form, the CDR3 reads TGTGCCAGCAGCTTCCGTACAGGGGTCACTGAAGCTTTCTTT. It specifies CASSFRTGVTEAFF.

The chain uses TRBV19 and TRBJ2-7; a possible D gene is TRBD2 (5 bases). The CDR3 is 17 amino acids. Germline CDR1 is LNHDA and CDR2 is SQIVND (reference sequence). V lost 1 base, J lost 6 bases, and 22 bases lay in between. CDR3 sequence (DNA): TGTGCCAGTAGTATAGGAGGAACCTCGGGATTGGGCTCCGAGCAGTACTTC. It yields the protein CASSIGGTSGLGSEQYF.

The rearrangement uses TRBV27 and TRBJ2-2; TRBD1 is a possible D gene (5 bases). V lost 6 bases and J 2 bases, leaving 16 bases between the germline ends. Germline CDR1 reads MNHEY; CDR2 reads SMNVEV (reference sequence). The CDR3 is made up of 16 amino acids. The CDR3 DNA follows: TGTGCCAGCAGCCTTTGGGGCAGGAGAAACACCGGGGAGCTGTTTTTT. Amino acid sequence: CASSLWGRRNTGELFF.

The chain couples TRBV19 to TRBJ1-3, with a weak D call TRBD1 (5 bases). Per germline, CDR1 LNHDA and CDR2 SQIVND (reference sequence). Trimming pared 9 bases from V and 0 bases from J, leaving 9 bases between. This CDR3 is 13 amino acids long. CDR3 loop: CASRVLSGNTIYF. In DNA, the CDR3 is TGTGCCAGCAGGGTTCTCTCTGGAAACACCATATATTTT.